This T cell receptor beta chain was obtained from a study of blood T cell repertoires in COVID-19 (dated by TCRdb to about 2020). Background on the whole study: Samples from collaborators originated in the United States, Italy and Spain and spanned both the acute and convalescent phases of COVID-19. The prospective study material was composed of cDNA or gDNA derived from T cells, B-cell-depleted T cells, or PBMCs. Subjects who had been exposed to COVID-19, were actively infected with it, or had recovered from it provided the deeply sampled blood TCRbeta repertoires that made up the dataset. Sample metadata almost always included a de-identified subject ID, COVID-19 status, age in years and sex. The repertoires were made available in a free public database intended to serve as a resource for research on the immune response to SARS-CoV-2. Samples were obtained from the ongoing ImmuneRACE study (first 160 participants) and from 1,254 subjects provided by 6 global collaborators. Where available, HLA class I and class II types were taken from metadata supplied by the sample provider and were not determined by assay-based typing. Points the paper makes about the study in general: The amount of clinical and demographic metadata varied by source and participant and was provided uncurated.

About this clone itself: Its specific antigen is unknown. No per-base quality is available; no much larger clone lies one base away.

Relative to germline, V is missing 6 bases and J is missing 2 bases, with 6 bases of the junction outside any gene match. Based on the germline V gene (reference sequence), the CDR1 and CDR2 sequences are MNHEY and SMNVEV. Counted from cysteine to phenylalanine, this CDR3 has 14 amino acids. The sequence is cut down to CDR3 DNA, 42 bases in frame from base 1. Another Seattle source contributed samples from volunteer blood donors who had recovered from COVID-19. Each collaborating institution followed its own protocols to collect whole blood in K2EDTA tubes. For TCRbeta analysis, collaborator samples were shipped as frozen whole blood, as isolated PBMCs, or as DNA extracted from either sample type. TCRbeta CDR3 regions were amplified from genomic DNA by means of the immunoSEQ Assay, a bias-controlled multiplex PCR. The paper's processing steps were these. Nucleated cell counts per sample were estimated from amplification of reference gene primers within the assay. To quantify the absolute abundance of each unique TCRbeta CDR3 rearrangement, sequence reads were collapsed and filtered. For each sample, productive Simpson clonality was calculated by taking the square root of Simpson's diversity index across productive rearrangements. TCRdb holds this immuneACCESS table with in-frame rearrangements only. Some clones are missing; in checked studies, unresolved V genes explain under half, and the rest has no known cause. V and J calls plus clone size are reproduced from that table; the DNA served to infer D and trimming. This sample gives 100,000 to 150,000 clones in total; approximately 81% of them show up just once. The leading ten clones occupy roughly an eighth of the sample.

The chain is made from TRBV27 and TRBJ2-7, and TRBD2 matches 8 of the central bases. This TCR came from a woman in her twenties or thirties who had recovered from COVID-19. Sequencing was carried out using peripheral blood. At the DNA level, the sequence is TGTGCCAGCAGACGAGGGACTAGGCCCTACGAGCAGTACTTC. The resulting protein is CASRRGTRPYEQYF.